The clone carrying this T cell receptor beta chain is a singleton in its sample. Clinical history reported by participants formed the basis on which cohorts were assigned. This sample is part of a study of blood T cell repertoires in COVID-19. Using immunoSEQ multiplex PCR, the repertoire was profiled, and TCRdb retains in-frame clones only, with some absent. Of fewer than 200,000 clones in the sample, less than 85% were seen once. Sequenced material: PBMCs or T cells enriched from blood (not recorded which). The sequence derives from a man aged 50 or older who had recovered from COVID-19.

This CDR3 is CASKTFPTSGGAYEQFF. The DNA of the CDR3 is TGTGCCAGTAAGACATTCCCGACTAGCGGGGGGGCCTATGAGCAGTTCTTC. The V call is TRBV19, the J call TRBJ2-1, with 14 bases matching TRBD2. CDR1 and CDR2 (germline): LNHDA, SQIVND (reference sequence). Unmatched junction bases numbered 13, after V lost 7 bases and J lost 8 bases. The CDR3 runs to 17 residues.